The clone carrying this TCR beta chain was counted a few times. What it binds is unknown. The entry originates in a study of tumor and adjacent non-tumor tissue in lung cancer. Study context: The cohort had roughly 12 adenocarcinoma, a couple of squamous cell and 1 small cell patients.

The template was RNA from unsorted bulk tissue. The library came from three nested PCR rounds adapted from ARM-PCR protocols. TCRdb re-called the multiplex PCR reads through MiXCR, storing one row per CDR3 protein. The data hold about 90,000 distinct CDR3 sequences, with about three fifths observed a single time. General study points: Higher tumor TCR diversity was associated with shorter survival. Tumor tissue had significantly higher TCR diversity than normal lung. Top 100 clones took a larger repertoire share in normal lung.

The TCR was taken from a man between 65 and 85 years old with non-small cell lung cancer. Sequenced material: lung tumor tissue.

DNA of the CDR3: TGCGCCAGTCGGACCGGGACAGGTACCCACAATGAGCAGTTCTTC. This gives the protein CASRTGTGTHNEQFF. The chain carries TRBV5-1 and TRBJ2-1; the match to TRBD1 covers 8 bases. The CDR3 runs to 15 residues. Germline V gives CDR1 SGHRS, CDR2 YFSETQ. V lost 8 bases to trimming and J lost 5 bases; unmatched junction nucleotides: 12.